The source of this TCR beta chain is a study of naive and memory T cell subsets (dated by TCRdb to the late 2010s). Some background on the complete study: The figure summarizing the skin biopsy and whole blood samples listed approximately 10 blood donors, 7 tuberculin skin test biopsies and 3 saline control biopsies. Usually PCR2 was run as a SYBR Green qPCR and stopped at a set threshold, although low-input samples could use end-point PCR (roughly 6 cycles) instead. Summary of the overall study and its limitations: The RNA-based method was acknowledged to be potentially sensitive to changes in TCR transcripts with T cell activation and differentiation.

There are many counts of this clonotype. There is no known antigen for this receptor. Base quality data are lacking; no much larger clone is found one base away. Library preparation employed 5' RACE. The ligated cDNA was amplified in four rounds of PCR with nested alpha and beta constant region primers together with the SP2 primer. TCR RNA was reverse transcribed with SuperScript IV using alpha and beta constant region primers for the blood and skin samples. T4 RNA ligase 1 was used to ligate an oligonucleotide containing the Illumina SP2 primer and a UMI to the 3' end of the cDNA. The 12-nucleotide UMI was composed of two random hexamers separated by an eight-base spacer, which was included to prevent hairpin formation. From the second PCR onward, TCR alpha and beta chain libraries were processed separately, and dual indexing was applied for multiplexing. After pooling, the indexed libraries were analyzed by capillary electrophoresis and sequenced on either an Illumina MiSeq or NextSeq. Libraries were spiked with PhiX DNA at about 4.5-7.5% so that base diversity was increased and cluster recognition was improved. Regarding the original processing steps: Demultiplexor extracted UMIs from read 2, combined them with read 1 TCR sequence, and split reads by sample indices. V and J genes and V-J junctions were identified by Decombinator, and each TCR was assigned a five-part identifier that included V and J deletions. UMIs were used by Collapsinator to correct sequencing errors and PCR amplification heterogeneity, so that a UMI-based abundance was obtained for each TCR. CDR3Translator turned identifiers into nucleotide sequence, translated that sequence into amino acids, and pulled out CDR3 regions based on terminal motifs. After normalization to the amount of input RNA, error-corrected alpha and beta TCR counts from blood and skin were compared. TCRdb took the public reads, trimmed them with fastp at Q25, ran MiXCR for clone calling and kept in-frame beta chains. Rows merge per CDR3 protein into single entries with the most common DNA and genes. The V and J calls follow TCRdb's processing rather than the paper's. The sample table lists about 56,000 distinct CDR3 sequences, 7.6% of them with a count of one. The ten largest clones capture more than 7.5% of the sample.

A robust, sensitive protocol for the amplification, sequencing and analysis of TCRs was described in the study, in which 3' ligation of a UMI-containing oligonucleotide to TCR cDNA was used. For whole blood analysis, about 2.5 ml of peripheral blood was collected from healthy adult volunteers into Tempus tubes, and RNA was extracted following the manufacturer's instructions. Before reverse transcription, total RNA that had not been cell sorted was treated with RQ1 DNase, with a target input of roughly 1 to 1000 ng. To check how robust the pipeline was in samples where T cells make up a minority population, libraries were built from skin biopsies and whole blood. The V end loses 7 bases and the J end loses 9 bases, and a stretch of 10 bases separates them. CDR1 and CDR2 were assigned from the germline V gene as SNHLY and FYNNEI. From cysteine to phenylalanine, the CDR3 is 11 amino acids long. Only the CDR3 portion is preserved as DNA: 33 bases, with reading frame beginning at the first base.

The receptor's source is a female donor in good health. Recombination joined TRBV2 with TRBJ2-1, with the D gene call left open. In nucleotide form, the sequence is TGTGCCAGCAAGGAGATCGGTGAGCAGTTCTTC. This gives the protein CASKEIGEQFF.